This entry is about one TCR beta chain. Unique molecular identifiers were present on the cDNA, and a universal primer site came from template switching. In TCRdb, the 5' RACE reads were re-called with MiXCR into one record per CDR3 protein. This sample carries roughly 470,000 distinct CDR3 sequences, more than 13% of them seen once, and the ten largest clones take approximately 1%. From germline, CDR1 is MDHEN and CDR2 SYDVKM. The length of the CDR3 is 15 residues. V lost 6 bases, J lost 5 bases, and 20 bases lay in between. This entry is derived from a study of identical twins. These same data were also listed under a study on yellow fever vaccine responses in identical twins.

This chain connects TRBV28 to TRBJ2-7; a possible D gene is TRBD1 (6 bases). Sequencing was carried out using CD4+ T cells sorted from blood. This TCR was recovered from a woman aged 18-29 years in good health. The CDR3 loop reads CASSVSGARSNEQYF. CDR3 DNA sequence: TGTGCCAGCAGCGTCTCAGGGGCTCGGTCCAACGAGCAGTACTTC.